This T cell receptor (beta chain) was identified during a study of cytotoxic CD8 clonotypes in ibrutinib-treated CLL. Study results and caveats: Age-matched healthy donor levels were exceeded by baseline clonality, which tracked circulating CD8+ T-cell counts.

TCRdb's copy holds only in-frame clones and misses some; the assay was immunoSEQ multiplex PCR. Of approximately 280,000 clones in the sample, 70% to 80% are singletons; the top ten hold about 5.3%. Note on this clone: As yet, its antigen is unknown.

Looked up from germline, CDR1 is WSHSY and CDR2 is SAAADI. With 4 bases clipped from V and 2 bases from J, the junction kept 0 bases outside the gene matches. The CDR3 has 13 residues. The sequence was obtained from a human donor with chronic lymphocytic leukemia. The chain uses TRBV10-2 and TRBJ2-7, with 9 bases fitting TRBD2. Sequenced material: PBMCs, taken at disease progression, from a patient treated with ibrutinib. Here the CDR3 reads CASSGGRAYEQYF. In nucleotides, the CDR3 is TGCGCCAGCAGTGGCGGGAGGGCCTACGAGCAGTACTTC.